This T cell receptor beta chain originates from a study of identical twins. Each CDR3 protein gets one entry after TCRdb re-called the 5' RACE reads with MiXCR. Among some 710,000 distinct CDR3 sequences listed, 6.1% were seen once. Trimming cost V 2 bases and J 10 bases, with 11 bases left between them. CDR3 length: 12 amino acids. This clonotype was counted a few times. Its antigen remains unidentified. General study results and limits: Because invariant MAIT and iNKT cells could be present, zero-insertion analyses could be partly confounded. Beta out-of-frame sequences displayed a weaker excess of sharing between twins. A lower insertion count was a feature of abundant cord blood beta clonotypes, with no such feature in memory repertoires.

This receptor was identified in a young man in good health. The sample consisted of naive T cells sorted from blood. The chain joins TRBV12-3 or TRBV12-4 to TRBJ1-1, with a possible D match to TRBD1 (5 bases). The CDR3 DNA reads TGTGCCAGCAGTTTAAGGGGTTTGGGAGCTTTCTTT. Translated, it gives CASSLRGLGAFF.